This T cell receptor beta chain stems from a study of beta chain features in type 1 diabetes. This clone was seen more than once but under ten times. Antigen specificity is unknown. Expressed TCRB transcripts were sequenced, since all the RNA that had been isolated was reverse transcribed. Roughly 3.6 million reads on average were seen across naive, central memory and regulatory T cell samples. TCRdb's copy holds only in-frame clones and misses some; the assay was immunoSEQ multiplex PCR. The data contain 300,000 to 350,000 clones, over 7% of them singletons. Study-level findings and limits: In every one of the four CD4+ subsets, TCRB CDR3s were moderately but significantly shorter in Type 1 diabetes patients.

The source material was central memory CD4+ T cells from blood. This TCR was sampled from a man between 25 and 39 years old with type 1 diabetes.

CDR3 sequence (DNA): TGTGCCAGCAGTTTAAAAGGGGCCCCCTACGAGCAGTACTTC. The encoded protein is CASSLKGAPYEQYF. V and J are TRBV27 and TRBJ2-7; possible D gene TRBD1, 5 bases. Germline CDR1 is MNHEY and CDR2 is SMNVEV (reference sequence). The V end was cut by 2 bases, the J end by 2 bases, with 10 bases between. The CDR3 covers 14 residues.